This TCR beta chain was found in a study of cytomegalovirus exposure and HLA in healthy donors. Study-wide background: Genetic ancestry analysis placed approximately 78% of the 398 donors that were genotyped in the Caucasian-associated cluster.

PCR amplification relied on 60 Vbeta primers (plus 13 Jbeta primers). The method was immunoSEQ multiplex PCR; TCRdb's version includes in-frame clones alone and lacks a portion of them. The table lists over 150,000 clones, 77% of them singletons. Germline CDR1 reads MNHNS; CDR2 reads SASEGT. The CDR3 runs to 18 residues. V lost 3 bases, J lost 7 bases, and 15 bases stayed unmatched. With respect to this clone: Its specificity is not known.

Study observations and caveats: The CMV antigen specificity of a few CMV-associated chains was confirmed through in vitro analysis. Previously analyzed data showed that most TCR beta V segments were productive at a frequency of about 87% or about 30%.

Donors were ostensibly healthy at sampling, although undocumented immune exposures were probable. This clonotype was sampled from a male donor in good health and CMV-seropositive. Sequencing was done on a sample of PBMCs. The chain couples TRBV6-1 to TRBJ2-2; 9 positions match TRBD1. CDR3 sequence (DNA): TGTGCCAGCAGTGACCCCAGGGGGGGGACAGGGTTTATCGGGGAGCTGTTTTTT. This translates into CASSDPRGGTGFIGELFF.